Shown below are 23 T cell receptor beta chains from a single sample sequenced in a study of post-analysis software for immune sequencing data. General study points: A handful of TRBV segments were significantly more frequent in patients than in controls. TRBV5-6, TRBV5-1 and TRBV20-1 were among these segments.

Antigens for these TCRs are unknown. Unique molecular identifiers tagged the TCR beta cDNA libraries. Via MiXCR, TCRdb re-called the PCR reads, giving one row per CDR3 protein. The table lists about 430,000 distinct CDR3 sequences, over 30% of them singletons, with 6.5% to 8% in the top ten. The sample taken for sequencing was blood. Receptors originate from a girl under 10 years old with multiple sclerosis.

V usage is TRBV28 and J usage is TRBJ2-1; 9 bases align to TRBD1. Trimming at V came to 6 bases and at J to 6 bases, leaving 9 bases not matched to a gene. The germline gives CDR1 MDHEN, CDR2 SYDVKM. This CDR3 is 15 amino acids long. DNA for the CDR3: TGTGCCAGCAGGGCGAGGGACAGGGTCTGCAATGAGCAGTTCTTC. Translating it yields CASRARDRVCNEQFF.

The genes are TRBV10-3 and TRBJ2-5; the D gene is possibly TRBD1 (6 bases). Germline V gene lookup returns CDR1 ENHRY and CDR2 SYGVKD. V was trimmed by 8 bases and J by 1 base, leaving 20 bases between them. The CDR3 loop spans 16 amino acids. The CDR3 DNA is TGTGCCATCGGGGTAGGGGGACCAATGTTCCAAGAGACCCAGTACTTC. Protein sequence: CAIGVGGPMFQETQYF.

This clonotype was counted a few times. The rearrangement uses TRBV6-6 and TRBJ2-7; TRBD1 agrees at 9 bases. This CDR3 is 15 amino acids long. V was pared by 9 bases and J by 2 bases, with 11 bases of the junction left unmatched. The germline V gene encodes CDR1 MNHNY and CDR2 SVGAGI (reference sequence). CDR3 bases: TGTGCCAGTTCCAGCCGGGACAGGGCGACCTACGAGCAGTACTTC. This translates into CASSSRDRATYEQYF.

This clonotype was detected a few times. The rearrangement uses TRBV20-1 and TRBJ2-1; maybe TRBD1 (5 bases). From germline, CDR1 is DFQATT and CDR2 SNEGSKA (reference sequence). The CDR3 is 15 amino acids. Deletions cut 6 bases from V and 4 bases from J, with 19 bases between. The CDR3 sequence is CSAPGPLLLYNEQFF. The CDR3, as DNA: TGCAGTGCACCAGGGCCTCTCCTCCTATACAATGAGCAGTTCTTC.

The chain is built from TRBV5-1 and TRBJ1-6; 7 positions agree with TRBD1. This CDR3 has 15 residues. Trimming at V came to 4 bases and at J to 6 bases, leaving 7 bases not matched to a gene. Germline assignment: CDR1 SGHRS and CDR2 YFSETQ. The chain's CDR3 is CASSPSTGVNSPLHF. For the CDR3, the DNA is TGCGCCAGCAGCCCCAGCACAGGGGTTAATTCACCCCTCCACTTT. Drawing the rest from reference TRBV5-1 and TRBJ1-6, the complete variable domain is KAGVTQTPRYLIKTRGQQVTLSCSPISGHRSVSWYQQTPGQGLQFLFEYFSETQRNKGNFPGRFSGRQFSNSRSEMNVSTLELGDSALYLCASSPSTGVNSPLHFGNGTRLTVT.

In DNA form, the CDR3 reads TGTGCCAGCAGTGAATACTTGGAGGACGGCGCCTACGAGCAGTACTTC. This sequence encodes CASSEYLEDGAYEQYF. The chain uses TRBV25-1 and TRBJ2-7; D is possibly TRBD2 (5 bases). V lost 0 bases, J lost 2 bases, and 14 bases lay in between. Looked up from germline, CDR1 is MGHDK and CDR2 is SYGVNS. CDR3 length: 16 amino acids.

This chain joins TRBV28 and TRBJ2-1, with TRBD2 matching over 8 bases. The germline gives CDR1 MDHEN, CDR2 SYDVKM. This CDR3 spans 19 amino acids. Germline trimming cut 5 bases from V and 0 bases from J; bases unmatched to any gene: 15. The CDR3 sequence: CASSPAGGGRPRSYNEQFF. CDR3 nucleotide sequence: TGTGCCAGCAGTCCCGCCGGGGGCGGGAGGCCCCGCTCCTACAATGAGCAGTTCTTC.

The sample holds a few counts of this clonotype. The rearrangement uses TRBV7-9 and TRBJ2-1; tentative D call: TRBD1 (5 bases). The CDR3 extends over 15 amino acids. The germline CDR1 and CDR2 sequences are SEHNR and FQNEAQ (reference sequence). The V gene lost 5 bases and the J gene lost 0 bases, with 11 bases spanning the gap. CDR3 nucleotides: TGTGCCAGCAGCCTACAGGTTAGCTCCTACAATGAGCAGTTCTTC. Amino acids: CASSLQVSSYNEQFF.

This clonotype has only one observation. The chain's CDR3 is CSPLNREKPSYEQYF. The CDR3 bases are TGCAGCCCACTCAACAGGGAAAAACCATCCTACGAGCAGTACTTC. The chain joins TRBV29-1 to TRBJ2-7; D is possibly TRBD1 (6 bases). Trimming removed 8 bases at V and 1 base at J, with 21 bases between. In germline, CDR1 is SQVTM, CDR2 ANQGSEA. CDR3 length equals 15 residues.

Written as DNA, the CDR3 is TGCAGCGTTGAAGATAAGGGGGGGAGCTCCTACGAGCAGTACTTC. Its translation is CSVEDKGGSSYEQYF. The chain is built from TRBV29-1 and TRBJ2-7, with D maybe TRBD2 (7 bases). The germline V gene encodes CDR1 SQVTM and CDR2 ANQGSEA. V gave up 0 bases and J gave up 0 bases, with 12 bases separating them. There are 15 residues in the CDR3.

V gene TRBV7-3 combines with J gene TRBJ1-2; D ambiguous. The CDR3 has 12 residues. Germline V gives CDR1 SGHTA, CDR2 FQGTGA. The V gene lost 5 bases and the J gene lost 5 bases, with 9 bases spanning the gap. This CDR3 is CASSQPSYGYTF. The CDR3 DNA reads TGTGCCAGCAGCCAGCCCTCATATGGCTACACCTTC.

The chain combines TRBV18 with TRBJ2-7, with a weak D call TRBD1 (6 bases). Germline V lookup: CDR1 KGHSH, CDR2 LQKENI. The CDR3 has 15 residues. V was cut by 5 bases and J by 6 bases, with 20 bases left in between. The CDR3 loop reads CASSRAIQGPGEQYF. CDR3 bases: TGTGCCAGCTCAAGGGCAATACAGGGTCCGGGCGAGCAGTACTTC.

The V and J genes are TRBV6-6 and TRBJ2-5, with TRBD1 as a possible D gene (5 bases). This CDR3 spans 16 amino acids. V was shortened by 9 bases and J by 1 base, with 21 bases between the two germline ends. CDR1 is MNHNY, CDR2 SVGAGI, per germline (reference sequence). CDR3 nucleotides: TGTGCCAGTGCTTATTTGGGTCGACAGATCCAAGAGACCCAGTACTTC. Amino acid sequence: CASAYLGRQIQETQYF.

This chain joins TRBV29-1 and TRBJ2-7; D is uncertain. V was pared by 4 bases and J by 0 bases, with 16 bases between. CDR1 SQVTM and CDR2 ANQGSEA come from the germline V gene. The CDR3 covers 15 residues. The DNA of the CDR3 is TGCAGCGTTGCTGGGGAAGACGGCTTCTCCTACGAGCAGTACTTC. The encoded protein is CSVAGEDGFSYEQYF.

This sequence joins TRBV4-2 and TRBJ2-5; the D is unclear. The end of the DNA is better explained by TRBJ2-7, so the J call may be wrong. The CDR3 length is 18 residues. Germline CDR1 LGHNA, CDR2 YNFKEQ. This chain's CDR3 is CASSQDGTHLTGQGEQYF. The CDR3 nucleotides read TGTGCCAGCAGCCAAGACGGAACCCACTTGACTGGCCAAGGCGAGCAGTACTTC.

This clonotype was counted only a few times. The chain links TRBV28 to TRBJ2-7; 11 bases fit TRBD2. V gave up 7 bases and J gave up 2 bases; unmatched junction bases: 7. Germline CDR1 MDHEN, CDR2 SYDVKM. The CDR3 has 15 residues. This CDR3 reads CASNSGTSGAYEQYF. In DNA, the CDR3 is TGTGCCAGCAACAGCGGGACTAGCGGCGCCTACGAGCAGTACTTC.

This clonotype was seen a few times. The V call is TRBV12-3 or TRBV12-4, the J call TRBJ1-2; perhaps TRBD1 as D (5 bases). V dropped 6 bases and J dropped 3 bases, with 11 bases sitting between them. The CDR3 has 13 residues. CDR3 bases: TGTGCCAGCAGGTCTCTGACAGACTATGGCTACACCTTC. Protein sequence: CASRSLTDYGYTF.

There are a few counts of this clonotype. The J gene is TRBJ1-2, the V gene TRBV5-6; TRBD1 aligns across 9 bases. Germline lookup yields CDR1 SGHDT and CDR2 YYEEEE. The CDR3 extends over 12 amino acids. Trimming cost V 3 bases and J 10 bases; bases outside gene matches: 4. In DNA form, the CDR3 reads TGTGCCAGCAGCTCAGGACAGGGGCCCTACACCTTC. Translation gives CASSSGQGPYTF.

J is TRBJ1-2 and V is TRBV5-1, with D tentatively TRBD1 (6 bases). CDR3 size: 16 residues. Deletions cut 0 bases from V and 0 bases from J, with 12 bases between. Germline CDR1 and CDR2: SGHRS and YFSETQ. DNA for the CDR3: TGCGCCAGCAGCTTGGGGACAGACCGACCTAACTATGGCTACACCTTC. This sequence encodes CASSLGTDRPNYGYTF.

The gene calls are TRBV21-1 and TRBJ2-7. TRBV21-1 counts as a pseudogene. This CDR3 is 12 amino acids long. DNA for the CDR3: TGTGCCAGCAGAAACGAGAGAGGCGAGCAGTACTTC. Its protein is CASRNERGEQYF.

This clonotype was counted a few times. The chain combines TRBV29-1 with TRBJ1-1; 9 bases match TRBD1. The J segment lost 7 bases and the V segment lost 7 bases, leaving 7 bases of the junction unmatched. Germline lookup yields CDR1 SQVTM and CDR2 ANQGSEA. The length of the CDR3 is 12 residues. This CDR3 is CSGLQGAFEAFF. The CDR3 nucleotides are TGCAGCGGGTTACAGGGGGCTTTTGAAGCTTTCTTT.

The gene calls are TRBV12-3 or TRBV12-4 and TRBJ2-1, with D unresolved. V lost 6 bases and J lost 2, with 8 bases in between. This CDR3 contains 13 residues. CDR3 coding DNA: TGTGCCAGCAGATTGAACACCTACAATGAGCAGTTCTTC. Amino acids: CASRLNTYNEQFF.

This clonotype was found a few times. The chain recombines TRBV20-1 with TRBJ2-5; possible D gene TRBD2, 6 bases. The germline gives CDR1 DFQATT, CDR2 SNEGSKA (reference sequence). The CDR3 runs 13 residues. Trimming pared 1 base from V and 5 bases from J, leaving 11 bases between. For the CDR3, the DNA is TGCAGTGCTAGAGGCCGGGGGTTGGAGACCCAGTACTTC. It encodes CSARGRGLETQYF.